This T cell receptor beta chain emerged from a study of metastatic and nonmetastatic thyroid tumors. None of the patients had undergone any treatment ahead of thyroid surgery. With MiXCR, TCRdb called clones anew from the PCR reads. In the table there are under 45,000 clones, more than 25% of which are singletons. At least ten counts were recorded for this clone. Germline loops: CDR1 SGHNT, CDR2 YYREEE (reference sequence). The CDR3 is made up of 12 amino acids. V lost 5 bases to trimming and J lost 3 bases, with 9 bases between them. The specimen sequenced was blood. This chain uses TRBV5-4 with TRBJ2-7, with D possibly being TRBD1 (6 bases). The receptor was isolated from a male donor with papillary thyroid cancer or a benign thyroid nodule (not recorded which). Some clones in this sample may be carry-over from other donors' samples. The chain's CDR3 is CASSQTGYEQYF. The DNA of the CDR3 is TGTGCCAGCAGTCAGACAGGCTACGAGCAGTACTTC. Supplemented by reference TRBV5-4 and TRBJ2-7, the full variable domain reads ETGVTQSPTHLIKTRGQQVTLRCSSQSGHNTVSWYQQALGQGPQFIFQYYREEENGRGNFPPRFSGLQFPNYSSELNVNALELDDSALYLCASSQTGYEQYFGPGTRLTVT.